This T cell receptor beta chain stems from a study of T cells after yellow fever vaccination (dated by TCRdb to the late 2010s). About the investigation overall: The SMART-Seq v4 Ultra Low Input RNA kit was used to prepare libraries from fractions with low cell numbers. To follow T-cell clones before and after both primary and booster YFV17D yellow fever vaccination, bulk TCR alpha and beta repertoires underwent longitudinal sequencing. The cohort comprised two healthy male donors, one aged 18 to 30 and one aged 30 to 40 years. Blood samples were taken at several timepoints before and after primary and secondary immunization, and bulk PBMC replicates and cell subsets were isolated.

Data came from an Illumina NovaSeq 6000. Synthesis of TCR cDNA relied on 5'RACE template switching, a step that introduced a universal primer site along with unique molecular identifiers. Priming for cDNA synthesis came from both the TCR alpha and TCR beta constant segments. Library amplification involved two PCR steps, and the second step added sample barcodes and sequencing adapters. Sequencing of libraries was performed on Illumina HiSeq 2500 (2x100 bp) or NovaSeq (2x150 bp). The authors' analysis ran thus. Demultiplexing of reads and collapsing into UMI consensus sequences were performed with MIGEC, and V(D)J alignment was carried out with MiXCR. Vaccine-responding clonotypes were defined with edgeR using replicate PBMC samples, requiring FDR below 0.01 and a log2 fold change above 5 up to day 15. CD4 or CD8 identity was assigned to each bulk clonotype according to whether the clonotype was present at higher abundance in the sequenced CD4 repertoire or the sequenced CD8 repertoire. The public reads were reprocessed in TCRdb via fastp at Q25 and MiXCR, keeping in-frame beta chains. Here each entry gathers all rows of one CDR3 protein and keeps the most common genes and DNA. The V and J calls reflect TCRdb's pipeline rather than the authors' work. This sample holds approximately 160,000 distinct CDR3 sequences; approximately 9.7% were observed only once. The top ten hold about a third of the sample.

The sample's treatment or condition label is to be understood as: live attenuated yellow fever vaccine strain. A standard Ficoll-Paque protocol was used to isolate PBMCs from peripheral blood. CD4 and CD8 T-cell fractions were isolated with Dynabeads CD4 and CD8 positive selection kits. TriZol was used to extract RNA from bulk PBMCs, from CD4 and CD8 fractions, and from dextramer-positive and dextramer-negative fractions. Broad study findings and their caveats: Compared with the primary T-cell response, the secondary T-cell response was faster but weaker, reaching its peak on day 5 rather than on day 15. After the booster, most clones that had expanded after primary vaccination were detected again (roughly 96% of CD4 and under 90% of CD8), suggesting broad maintenance of memory. A small fraction of clonotypes appeared in both the CD4 and CD8 compartments, likely as a result of convergent recombination. Only two donors were included in the study, so the extent to which the findings can be generalized is limited. Computational filtering was needed because FACS-sorted repertoires could contain abundant contaminating clonotypes from the bulk population.

In regard to this clonotype: No cognate antigen has been identified for it. Base qualities are not provided; no much larger clone lies one nucleotide away.

From cysteine to phenylalanine, the CDR3 is 15 amino acids long. Only CDR3 DNA is held: 45 bases, read in frame from base 1. Germline trimming: 5 bases from V, 6 bases from J; junction bases outside gene matches: 7. CDR1 and CDR2 (SGHTA, FQGTGA) derive from the germline V gene. The sequence was collected from a man between 18 and 29 years old who received the YFV17D yellow fever vaccine. Here the chain combines TRBV7-3 and TRBJ2-3, and 11 junctional nucleotides match TRBD2. The source was CD8+ T cells sorted from PBMCs, collected 45 days after the yellow fever booster vaccination. The CDR3 protein sequence reads: CASSVSGGASDTQYF. The nucleotide sequence is TGTGCCAGCAGCGTTAGCGGGGGGGCGTCGGATACGCAGTATTTT.